What follows describes a single T cell receptor beta chain. This sample is part of a study of blood T cell repertoires in COVID-19. Across the whole study: Collection of acute and convalescent COVID-19 samples took place in the United States, Italy and Spain.

Original handling: Quantification of nucleated cells was approximated via reference gene primer amplification. Profiled with immunoSEQ multiplex PCR; TCRdb holds only in-frame clones, not every one. From that table come the V and J calls and clone size; the DNA was used to work out D and trimming. The sample lists approximately 150,000 clones, 85% to 90% seen once, with 37% in the top ten. The TCR was taken from a man aged 50-59 years who had recovered from COVID-19. The sample consisted of peripheral blood.

CDR3 bases: TGTGCCAGCAGTACCGGGACAGGGGGACTAATCCACTTT. Translated, it gives CASSTGTGGLIHF. This chain uses TRBV5-4 with TRBJ1-6, with TRBD1 matching 11 bases. Trimming cost V 5 bases and J 17 bases; bases outside gene matches: 9. Germline CDR1 is SGHNT and CDR2 is YYREEE (reference sequence). The CDR3 totals 13 residues.